Below, 9 T cell receptor beta chains from the same sample are listed, as sequenced in a study of breast tumors, draining lymph nodes, adjacent tissues. TCRdb re-called the multiplex PCR reads through MiXCR, storing one row per CDR3 protein. The sample holds under 75,000 distinct CDR3 sequences, less than 60% seen once. Sequencing input: breast tumor tissue. The receptors stem from a female donor with breast cancer. Some clones in this sample may be carry-over from other donors' samples.

The sample holds many counts of this clonotype. V is TRBV14 and J is TRBJ2-1; TRBD2 matches 7 bases. V trimming: 2 bases; J trimming: 9 bases; junction bases outside the gene matches: 13. The CDR3 spans 16 residues. Germline V CDR1 and CDR2: SGHDN, FVKESK. CDR3 bases: TGTGCCAGCAGCCAATTCAGAGGGAGGGCTATTATTGAGCAGTTCTTC. Translated, it gives CASSQFRGRAIIEQFF.

This clonotype was detected many times. The chain combines TRBV20-1 with TRBJ2-1; TRBD2 agrees at 12 bases. Per germline, CDR1 DFQATT and CDR2 SNEGSKA (reference sequence). The CDR3 has 17 residues. V shed 3 bases, J shed 0 bases, and the junction held 6 bases outside the gene matches. The CDR3 reads CSARYLAGGSSYNEQFF. DNA for the CDR3: TGCAGTGCTAGGTACCTAGCGGGAGGGAGCTCCTACAATGAGCAGTTCTTC.

The sample holds many counts of this clonotype. The chain combines TRBV19 with TRBJ2-1; 10 positions match TRBD2. CDR1 is LNHDA and CDR2 is SQIVND in the germline V gene (reference sequence). J lost 0 bases, V lost 7 bases, and 6 bases had no gene match. The CDR3 has 16 amino acids. Written as DNA, the CDR3 is TGTGCCAGTATACCGTCTAGCGGGAGCTCCTACAATGAGCAGTTCTTC. This encodes CASIPSSGSSYNEQFF.

The rearrangement links TRBV19 to TRBJ2-1, with D tentatively TRBD1 (6 bases). The V end lost 4 bases, the J end lost 0 bases, and 13 bases lay between the germline ends. The CDR3 contains 16 residues. Germline CDR1 is LNHDA and CDR2 is SQIVND (reference sequence). Written as DNA, the CDR3 is TGTGCCAGTAGTACCTCACGAGGGGGCTCCTACAATGAGCAGTTCTTC. It specifies CASSTSRGGSYNEQFF. Combining the CDR3 with reference TRBV19 and TRBJ2-1 gives the whole variable domain DGGITQSPKYLFRKEGQNVTLSCEQNLNHDAMYWYRQDPGQGLRLIYYSQIVNDFQKGDIAEGYSVSREKKESFPLTVTSAQKNPTAFYLCASSTSRGGSYNEQFFGPGTRLTVL.

In this sample, this clonotype turned up many times. The chain employs TRBV2 and TRBJ1-5; 10 nucleotides align to TRBD1. CDR3 length equals 13 residues. The V and J ends lost 6 bases and 6 bases, in that order; junction bases with no gene match: 2. Germline CDR1 and CDR2: SNHLY and FYNNEI. For the CDR3, the DNA is TGTGCCAGCAGGGGGACAGGGGTTCAGCCCCAGCATTTT. Its translation is CASRGTGVQPQHF.

The chain has TRBV7-2 and TRBJ2-5; TRBD1 matches 7 bases. Trimming at V came to 4 bases and at J to 2 bases, leaving 7 bases not matched to a gene. The V gene's germline CDR1 is SGHTA and CDR2 FQGNSA. The CDR3 is 15 amino acids. This CDR3 is CASSSRTGQQETQYF. CDR3 coding DNA: TGTGCCAGCAGCTCTAGGACAGGCCAACAAGAGACCCAGTACTTC.

This clonotype showed up just once. The junction and the germline gene differ at one end; a read error may be behind it. The chain carries TRBV20-1 and TRBJ1-2; no clear D gene. The CDR3 extends over 12 amino acids. Germline V gene sequence: CDR1 DFQATT, CDR2 SNEGSKA (reference sequence). The DNA for the CDR3 is TGCAGTGCTAGGGCCGTAAGAGCTGGCTCCACCTTC. Translation gives CSARAVRAGSTF.

The chain uses TRBV5-1 and TRBJ2-2, with D maybe TRBD1 (5 bases). Germline-derived CDR1 and CDR2 are SGHRS and YFSETQ. V dropped 4 bases and J dropped 1 base, with 8 bases sitting between them. The CDR3 extends over 14 amino acids. DNA for the CDR3: TGCGCCAGCAGCCTCCAGGGGAACACCGGGGAGCTGTTTTTT. Translation gives CASSLQGNTGELFF.

As regards this clonotype: An end of the junction does not agree with germline; a read error may underlie this. In nucleotides, the CDR3 is TGTGCCAGAAATCGGGGCTCAAGCTCCTACAAGCAGCACTTC. It is translated as CARNRGSSSYKQHF. The J gene is TRBJ2-7, the V gene TRBV19; D is possibly TRBD1 or TRBD2 (5 bases each). This CDR3 contains 14 residues. The germline V gene has CDR1 LNHDA and CDR2 SQIVND (reference sequence).